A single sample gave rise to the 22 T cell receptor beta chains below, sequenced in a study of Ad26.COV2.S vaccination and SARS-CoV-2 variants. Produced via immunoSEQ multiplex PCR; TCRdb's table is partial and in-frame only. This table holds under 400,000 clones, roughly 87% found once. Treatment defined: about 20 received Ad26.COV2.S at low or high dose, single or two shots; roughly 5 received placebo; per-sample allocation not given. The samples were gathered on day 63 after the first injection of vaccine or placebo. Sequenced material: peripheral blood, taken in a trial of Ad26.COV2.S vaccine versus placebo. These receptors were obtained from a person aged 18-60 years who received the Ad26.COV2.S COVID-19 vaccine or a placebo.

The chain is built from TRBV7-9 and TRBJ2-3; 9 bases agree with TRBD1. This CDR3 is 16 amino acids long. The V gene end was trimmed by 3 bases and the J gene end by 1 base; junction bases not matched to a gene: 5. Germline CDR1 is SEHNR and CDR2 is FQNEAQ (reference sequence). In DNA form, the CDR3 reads TGTGCCAGCAGCTTTAGCCGGGACAGGGGCACAGATACGCAGTATTTT. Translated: CASSFSRDRGTDTQYF. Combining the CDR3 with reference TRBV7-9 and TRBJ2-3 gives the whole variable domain DTGVSQNPRHKITKRGQNVTFRCDPISEHNRLYWYRQTLGQGPEFLTYFQNEAQLEKSRLLSDRFSAERPKGSFSTLEIQRTEQGDSAMYLCASSFSRDRGTDTQYFGPGTRLTVL.

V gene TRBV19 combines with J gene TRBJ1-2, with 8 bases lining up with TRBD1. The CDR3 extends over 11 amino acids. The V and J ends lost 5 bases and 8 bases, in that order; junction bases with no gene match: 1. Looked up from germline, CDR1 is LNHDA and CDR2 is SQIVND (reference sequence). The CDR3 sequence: CASSRDRGYTF. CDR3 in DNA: TGTGCCAGTAGTCGGGACAGGGGCTACACCTTC.

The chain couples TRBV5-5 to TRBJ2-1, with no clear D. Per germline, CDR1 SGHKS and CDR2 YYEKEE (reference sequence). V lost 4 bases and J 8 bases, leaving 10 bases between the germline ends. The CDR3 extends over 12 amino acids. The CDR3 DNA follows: TGTGCCAGCAGCCCCCAGGCTTATGAGCAGTTCTTC. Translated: CASSPQAYEQFF.

CDR3 sequence (DNA): TGTGCCTGGAGTGTATGGGCAGGGACGGCTGAAGCTTTCTTT. It translates to CAWSVWAGTAEAFF. V gene TRBV30 combines with J gene TRBJ1-1, with D perhaps matching TRBD1 (5 bases). Germline V gene data show CDR1 as GTSNPN and CDR2 as SVGIG (reference sequence). Trimming took 0 bases from V and 6 from J, leaving 14 bases between them. The CDR3 is 14 residues long.

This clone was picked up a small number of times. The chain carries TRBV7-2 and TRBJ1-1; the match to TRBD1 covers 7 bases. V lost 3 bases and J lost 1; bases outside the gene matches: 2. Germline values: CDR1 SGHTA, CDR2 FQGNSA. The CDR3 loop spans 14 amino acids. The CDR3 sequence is CASSFRTGNTEAFF. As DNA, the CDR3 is TGTGCCAGCAGCTTCCGGACAGGGAACACTGAAGCTTTCTTT.

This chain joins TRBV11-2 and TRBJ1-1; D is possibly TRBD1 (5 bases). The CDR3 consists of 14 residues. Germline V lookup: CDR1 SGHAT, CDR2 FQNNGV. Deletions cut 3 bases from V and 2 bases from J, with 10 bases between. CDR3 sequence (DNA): TGTGCCAGCAGCTTTTCGGACACTAACACTGAAGCTTTCTTT. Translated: CASSFSDTNTEAFF. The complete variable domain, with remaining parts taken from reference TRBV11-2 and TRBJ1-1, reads EAGVAQSPRYKIIEKRQSVAFWCNPISGHATLYWYQQILGQGPKLLIQFQNNGVVDDSQLPKDRFSAERLKGVDSTLKIQPAKLEDSAVYLCASSFSDTNTEAFFGQGTRLTVV.

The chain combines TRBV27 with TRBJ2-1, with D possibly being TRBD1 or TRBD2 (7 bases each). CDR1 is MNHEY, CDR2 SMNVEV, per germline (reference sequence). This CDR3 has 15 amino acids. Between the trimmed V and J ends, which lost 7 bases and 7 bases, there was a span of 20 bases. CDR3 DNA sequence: TGTGCCAGCAACCCTACAGGGGCCGGGGGGAATGAGCAGTTCTTC. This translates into CASNPTGAGGNEQFF.

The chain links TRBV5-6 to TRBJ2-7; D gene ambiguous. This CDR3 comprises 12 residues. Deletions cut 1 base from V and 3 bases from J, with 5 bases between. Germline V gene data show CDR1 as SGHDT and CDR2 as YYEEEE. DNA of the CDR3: TGTGCCAGCAGCTTGTTCAACTACGAGCAGTACTTC. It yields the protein CASSLFNYEQYF.

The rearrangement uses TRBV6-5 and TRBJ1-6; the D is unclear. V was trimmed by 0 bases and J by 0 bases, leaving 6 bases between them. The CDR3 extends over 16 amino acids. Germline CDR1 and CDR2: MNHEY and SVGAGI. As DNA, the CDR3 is TGTGCCAGCAGTTACTCGGTTGCCTCCTATAATTCACCCCTCCACTTT. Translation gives CASSYSVASYNSPLHF.

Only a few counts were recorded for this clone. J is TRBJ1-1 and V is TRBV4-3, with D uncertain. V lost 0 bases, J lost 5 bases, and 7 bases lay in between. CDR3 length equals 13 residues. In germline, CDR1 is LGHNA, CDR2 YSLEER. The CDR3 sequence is CASSQDVDTEAFF. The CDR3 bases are TGCGCCAGCAGCCAAGATGTCGATACTGAAGCTTTCTTT.

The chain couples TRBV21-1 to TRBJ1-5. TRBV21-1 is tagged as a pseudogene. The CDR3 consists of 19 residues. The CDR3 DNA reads TGTGCCAGCAGCAAACTGGCTCACGGGCAGGAGATGTATAATCAGCCCCAGCATTTT. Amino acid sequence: CASSKLAHGQEMYNQPQHF.

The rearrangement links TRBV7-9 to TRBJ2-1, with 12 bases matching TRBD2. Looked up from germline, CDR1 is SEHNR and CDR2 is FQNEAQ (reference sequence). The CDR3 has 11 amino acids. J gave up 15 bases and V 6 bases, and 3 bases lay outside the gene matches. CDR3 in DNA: TGTGCCAGCAGTGGGACTAGCGGGTTGTTCTTC. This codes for CASSGTSGLFF.

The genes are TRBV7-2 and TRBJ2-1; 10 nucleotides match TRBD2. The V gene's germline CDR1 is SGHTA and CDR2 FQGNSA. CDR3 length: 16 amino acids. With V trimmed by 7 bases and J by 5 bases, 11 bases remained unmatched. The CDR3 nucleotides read TGTGCCAGCACCTTTAGGGGGACTAGCGCTCACAATGAGCAGTTCTTC. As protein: CASTFRGTSAHNEQFF.

In DNA, the CDR3 is TGTGCCAGCTCACCATCTGAGACAGGAATCTATGGCTACACCTTC. As protein: CASSPSETGIYGYTF. The chain carries TRBV18 and TRBJ1-2, with D tentatively TRBD1 (6 bases). Germline CDR1 KGHSH, CDR2 LQKENI. CDR3 size: 15 residues. The V and J ends lost 2 bases and 4 bases respectively, with 14 bases between them.

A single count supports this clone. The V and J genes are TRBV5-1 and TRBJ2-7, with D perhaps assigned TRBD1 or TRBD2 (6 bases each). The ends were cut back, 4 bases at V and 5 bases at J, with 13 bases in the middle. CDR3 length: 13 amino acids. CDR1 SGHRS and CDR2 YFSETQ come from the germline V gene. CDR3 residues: CASSRGELDEQYF. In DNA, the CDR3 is TGCGCCAGCAGCAGGGGGGAGTTGGACGAGCAGTACTTC.

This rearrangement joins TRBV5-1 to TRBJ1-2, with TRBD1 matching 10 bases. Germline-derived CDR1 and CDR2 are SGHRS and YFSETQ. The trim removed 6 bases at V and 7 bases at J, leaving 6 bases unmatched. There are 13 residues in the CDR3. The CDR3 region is CASTDRGRGGYTF. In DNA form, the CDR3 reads TGCGCCAGCACCGACAGGGGGCGAGGTGGCTACACCTTC. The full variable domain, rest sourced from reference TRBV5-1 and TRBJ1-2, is KAGVTQTPRYLIKTRGQQVTLSCSPISGHRSVSWYQQTPGQGLQFLFEYFSETQRNKGNFPGRFSGRQFSNSRSEMNVSTLELGDSALYLCASTDRGRGGYTFGSGTRLTVV.

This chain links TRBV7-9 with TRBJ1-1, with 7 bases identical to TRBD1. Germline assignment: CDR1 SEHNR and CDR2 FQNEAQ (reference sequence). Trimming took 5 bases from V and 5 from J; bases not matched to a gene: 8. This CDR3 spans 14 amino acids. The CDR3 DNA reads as TGTGCCAGCAGCCTAAAAGGGGGCAAAACTGAAGCTTTCTTT. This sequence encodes CASSLKGGKTEAFF.

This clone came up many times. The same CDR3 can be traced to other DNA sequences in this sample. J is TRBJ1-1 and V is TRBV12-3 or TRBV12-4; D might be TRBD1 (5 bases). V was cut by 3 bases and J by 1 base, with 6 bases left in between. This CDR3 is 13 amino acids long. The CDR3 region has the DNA TGTGCCAGCAGTTTGGGACCGAACACTGAAGCTTTCTTT. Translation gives CASSLGPNTEAFF.

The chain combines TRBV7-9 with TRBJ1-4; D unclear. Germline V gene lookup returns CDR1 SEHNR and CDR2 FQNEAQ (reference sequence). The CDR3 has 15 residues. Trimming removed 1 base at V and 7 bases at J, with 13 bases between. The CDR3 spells CASSLERQSTEKLFF. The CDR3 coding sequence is TGTGCCAGCAGCTTAGAAAGGCAGTCCACTGAAAAACTGTTTTTT. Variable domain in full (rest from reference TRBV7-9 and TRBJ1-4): DTGVSQNPRHKITKRGQNVTFRCDPISEHNRLYWYRQTLGQGPEFLTYFQNEAQLEKSRLLSDRFSAERPKGSFSTLEIQRTEQGDSAMYLCASSLERQSTEKLFFGSGTQLSVL.

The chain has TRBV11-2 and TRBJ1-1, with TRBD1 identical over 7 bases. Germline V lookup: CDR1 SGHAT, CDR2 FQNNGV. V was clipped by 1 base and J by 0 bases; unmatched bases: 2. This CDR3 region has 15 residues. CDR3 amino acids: CASSLAGQVNTEAFF. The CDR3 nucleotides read TGTGCCAGCAGCTTAGCCGGACAGGTGAACACTGAAGCTTTCTTT.

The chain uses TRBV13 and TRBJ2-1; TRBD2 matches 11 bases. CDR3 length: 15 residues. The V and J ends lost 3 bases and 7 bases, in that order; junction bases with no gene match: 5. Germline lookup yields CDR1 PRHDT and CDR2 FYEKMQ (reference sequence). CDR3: CASSFGTSGGNEQFF. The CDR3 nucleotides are TGTGCCAGCAGCTTCGGCACTAGCGGGGGAAATGAGCAGTTCTTC.

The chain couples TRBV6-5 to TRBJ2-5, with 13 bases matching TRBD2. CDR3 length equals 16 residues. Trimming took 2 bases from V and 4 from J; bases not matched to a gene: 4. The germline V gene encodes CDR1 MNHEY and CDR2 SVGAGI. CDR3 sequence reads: CASSYPTSGGGETQYF. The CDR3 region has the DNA TGTGCCAGCAGTTACCCCACTAGCGGGGGGGGAGAGACCCAGTACTTC.